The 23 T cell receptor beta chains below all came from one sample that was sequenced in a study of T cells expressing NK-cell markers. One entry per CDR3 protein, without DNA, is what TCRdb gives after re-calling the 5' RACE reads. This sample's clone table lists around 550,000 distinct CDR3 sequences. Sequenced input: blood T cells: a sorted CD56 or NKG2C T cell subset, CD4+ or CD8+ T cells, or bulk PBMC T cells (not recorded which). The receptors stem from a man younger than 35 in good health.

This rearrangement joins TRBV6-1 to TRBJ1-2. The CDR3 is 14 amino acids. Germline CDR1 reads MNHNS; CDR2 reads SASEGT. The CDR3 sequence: CASSEPELGRGYTF.

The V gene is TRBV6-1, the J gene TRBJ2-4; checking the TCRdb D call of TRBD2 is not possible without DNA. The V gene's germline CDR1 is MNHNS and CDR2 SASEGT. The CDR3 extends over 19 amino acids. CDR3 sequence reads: CASSKTLLAGLLAKNIQYF.

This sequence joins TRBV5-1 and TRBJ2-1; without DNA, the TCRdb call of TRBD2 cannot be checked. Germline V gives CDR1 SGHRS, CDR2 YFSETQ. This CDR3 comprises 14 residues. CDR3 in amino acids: CASRTSGGSNEQFF.

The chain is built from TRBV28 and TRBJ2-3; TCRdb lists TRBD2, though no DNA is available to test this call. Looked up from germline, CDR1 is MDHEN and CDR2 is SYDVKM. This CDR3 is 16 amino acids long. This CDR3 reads CASSPSGESSTDTQYF.

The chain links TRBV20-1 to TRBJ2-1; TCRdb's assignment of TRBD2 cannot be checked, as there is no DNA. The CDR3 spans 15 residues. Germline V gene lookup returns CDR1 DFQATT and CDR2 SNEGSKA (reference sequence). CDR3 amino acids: CSGSDPQSSYNEQFF.

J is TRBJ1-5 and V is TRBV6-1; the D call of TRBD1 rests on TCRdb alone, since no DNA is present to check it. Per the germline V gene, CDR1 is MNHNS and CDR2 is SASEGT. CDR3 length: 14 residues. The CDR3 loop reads CASTQDRANQPQHF.

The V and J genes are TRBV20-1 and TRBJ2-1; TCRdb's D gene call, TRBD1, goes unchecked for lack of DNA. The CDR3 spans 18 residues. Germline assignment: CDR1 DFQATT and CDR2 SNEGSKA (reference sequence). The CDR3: CSASWPRKGASSYNEQFF.

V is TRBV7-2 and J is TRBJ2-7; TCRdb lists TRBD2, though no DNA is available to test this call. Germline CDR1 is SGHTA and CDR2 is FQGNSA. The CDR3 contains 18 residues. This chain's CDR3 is CASSLRTSGRPASYEQYF.

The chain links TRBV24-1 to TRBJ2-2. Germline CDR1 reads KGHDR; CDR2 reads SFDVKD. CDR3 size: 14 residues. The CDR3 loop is CATSSGVGIGELFF.

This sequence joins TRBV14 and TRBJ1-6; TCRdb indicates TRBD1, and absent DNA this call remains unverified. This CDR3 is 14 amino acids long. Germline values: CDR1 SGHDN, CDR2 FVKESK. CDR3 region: CASSRTVAESPLHF.

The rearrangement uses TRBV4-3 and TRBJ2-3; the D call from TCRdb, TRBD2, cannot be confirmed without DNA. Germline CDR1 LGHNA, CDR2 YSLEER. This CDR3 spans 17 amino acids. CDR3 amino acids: CASSQGLAKLSTDTQYF.

CDR3 amino acids: CSAGRTTTYEQYF. J is TRBJ2-7 and V is TRBV20-1; TCRdb indicates TRBD2, and absent DNA this call remains unverified. Germline values: CDR1 DFQATT, CDR2 SNEGSKA (reference sequence). The CDR3 has 13 residues.

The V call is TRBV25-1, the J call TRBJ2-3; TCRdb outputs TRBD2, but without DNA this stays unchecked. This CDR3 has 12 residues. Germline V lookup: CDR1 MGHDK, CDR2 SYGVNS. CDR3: CASSRASDTQYF.

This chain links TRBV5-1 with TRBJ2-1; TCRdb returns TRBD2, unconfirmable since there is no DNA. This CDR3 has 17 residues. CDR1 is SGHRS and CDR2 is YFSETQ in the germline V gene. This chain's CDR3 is CASSILPTSGSSNEQFF.

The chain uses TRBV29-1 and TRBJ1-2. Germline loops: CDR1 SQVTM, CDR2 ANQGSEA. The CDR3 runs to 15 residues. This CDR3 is CSGILHESANYGYTF. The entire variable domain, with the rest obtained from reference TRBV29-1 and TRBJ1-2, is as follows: SAVISQKPSRDICQRGTSLTIQCQVDSQVTMMFWYRQQPGQSLTLIATANQGSEATYESGFVIDKFPISRPNLTFSTLTVSNMSPEDSSIYLCSGILHESANYGYTFGSGTRLTVV.

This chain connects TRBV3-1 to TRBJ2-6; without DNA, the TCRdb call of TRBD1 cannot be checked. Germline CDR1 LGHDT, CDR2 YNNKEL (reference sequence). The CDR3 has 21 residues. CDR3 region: CASSQVPLGTGGISGANVLTF.

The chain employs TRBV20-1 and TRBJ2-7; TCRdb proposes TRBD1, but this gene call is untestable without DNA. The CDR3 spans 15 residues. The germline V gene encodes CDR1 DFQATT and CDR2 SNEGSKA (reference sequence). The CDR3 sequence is CSARLGPASSYEQYF.

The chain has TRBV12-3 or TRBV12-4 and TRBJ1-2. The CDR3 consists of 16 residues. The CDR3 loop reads CASSPEITRYFYGYTF.

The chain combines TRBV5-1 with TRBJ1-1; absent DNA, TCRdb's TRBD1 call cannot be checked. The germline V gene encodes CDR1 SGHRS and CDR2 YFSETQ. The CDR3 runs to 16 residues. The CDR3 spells CASSLGTGSMNTEAFF.

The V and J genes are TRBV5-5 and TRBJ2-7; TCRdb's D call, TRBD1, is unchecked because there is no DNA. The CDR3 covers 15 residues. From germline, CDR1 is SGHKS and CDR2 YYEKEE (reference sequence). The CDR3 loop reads CASTPKGGRSYEQYF.

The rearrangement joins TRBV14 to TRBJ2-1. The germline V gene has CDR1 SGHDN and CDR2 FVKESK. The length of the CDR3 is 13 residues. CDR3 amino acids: CASSLAMVNEQFF.

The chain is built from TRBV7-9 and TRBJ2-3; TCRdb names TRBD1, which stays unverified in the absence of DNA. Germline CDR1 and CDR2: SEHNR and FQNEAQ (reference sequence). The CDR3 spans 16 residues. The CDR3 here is CASSLGRTGVFDTQYF.

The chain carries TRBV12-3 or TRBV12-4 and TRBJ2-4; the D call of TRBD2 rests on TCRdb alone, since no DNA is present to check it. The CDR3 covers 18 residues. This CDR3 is CASSPGTSGNLAKNIQYF.